The present entry profiles one TCR beta chain with its context. The data were obtained in a study of radiotherapy plus CTLA-4 blockade in lung cancer. V dropped 5 bases and J dropped 7; count of bases not matched to a gene: 16. The CDR3 extends over 17 amino acids. Germline values: CDR1 ENHRY, CDR2 SYGVKD. The method was immunoSEQ multiplex PCR; TCRdb's version includes in-frame clones alone and lacks a portion of them. Of 35,000 to 45,000 clones listed, around 77% are singletons. This TCR was recovered from a human donor with non-small cell lung cancer whose response to radiotherapy plus ipilimumab could not be evaluated. The chain couples TRBV10-3 to TRBJ1-2; 10 bases match TRBD1. The sequences come from peripheral blood, collected from a patient treated with radiotherapy plus ipilimumab. CDR3 bases: TGTGCCATCAGTCCTAGGGGCCGACAGGGGGCTGTTTTTGGCTACACCTTC. Translation gives CAISPRGRQGAVFGYTF.